These T cell receptor beta chains were read from a single sample in a study of T cells in Graves' hyperthyroidism and ophthalmopathy. TCRdb passed the multiplex PCR reads through MiXCR, listing each CDR3 protein once. The table records approximately 690,000 distinct CDR3 sequences, 20% to 25% of them present only once. The sequencing input was blood. The receptors stem from a man in his thirties or forties with Graves' ophthalmopathy. CDR3s include the opening cysteine and the closing phenylalanine or tryptophan. Fields, in order: CDR3 length, J gene, V gene, CDR3 protein.

length: 17
J: TRBJ2-2
V: TRBV28
CDR3: CASSSTGELPTAGELFF

length: 13
J: TRBJ1-5
V: TRBV2
CDR3: CARGKDSNQPQHF

length: 16
J: TRBJ2-1
V: TRBV5-1
CDR3: CASRFSGRANYNEQFF

length: 15
J: TRBJ2-1
V: TRBV13
CDR3: CASSLLAGLYNEQFF

length: 14
J: TRBJ2-3
V: TRBV3-1
CDR3: CASSPNSGTDTQYF

length: 17
J: TRBJ1-1
V: TRBV5-6
CDR3: CASSHRGTGILNTEAFF

length: 20
J: TRBJ2-1
V: TRBV7-4
CDR3: CASSFLSTSLAGVHYNEQFF

length: 14
J: TRBJ2-3
V: TRBV6-2/TRBV6-3
CDR3: CASSSGSHTDTQYF

length: 13
J: TRBJ2-5
V: TRBV29-1
CDR3: CSVERGPGETQYF

length: 14
J: TRBJ1-1
V: TRBV2
CDR3: CASSEVDGRPEAFF

length: 14
J: TRBJ2-1
V: TRBV5-1
CDR3: CASSLRTSYNEQFF

length: 17
J: TRBJ2-1
V: TRBV28
CDR3: CASSLSLPGLSYNEQFF

length: 15
J: TRBJ2-7
V: TRBV20-1
CDR3: CSAIPTSGSNYEQYF

length: 15
J: TRBJ1-2
V: TRBV2
CDR3: CARTDGQNRSYGYTF

length: 16
J: TRBJ2-7
V: TRBV19
CDR3: CASSTSGTGLLYEQYF

length: 15
J: TRBJ2-7
V: TRBV9
CDR3: CASSVGGSRDYEQYF

length: 15
J: TRBJ2-1
V: TRBV28
CDR3: CASSLPGTSSNEQFF

length: 13
J: TRBJ1-2
V: TRBV10-2
CDR3: CASTSGVEYGYTF

length: 13
J: TRBJ1-2
V: TRBV27
CDR3: CASSRDRDYGYTF

length: 14
J: TRBJ2-5
V: TRBV7-9
CDR3: CASWASGTSETQYF

length: 14
J: TRBJ1-6
V: TRBV4-2
CDR3: CASSQDKGGSPLHF

length: 15
J: TRBJ2-1
V: TRBV11-2
CDR3: CASSSISGRVNEQFF

length: 15
J: TRBJ2-3
V: TRBV11-2
CDR3: CASSFARDNTDTQYF

length: 14
J: TRBJ2-2
V: TRBV19
CDR3: CASSDRTYTGELFF

length: 13
J: TRBJ1-1
V: TRBV28
CDR3: CASNPPMNTEAFF

length: 13
J: TRBJ2-7
V: TRBV14
CDR3: CASSPITGGEQYF